Presented here are 10 T cell receptor beta chains from one specimen sequenced in a study of blood T cell repertoires in COVID-19. Data came from immunoSEQ multiplex PCR; TCRdb stores just in-frame clones and leaves some out. The top ten hold approximately 1.5% of the sample, which has roughly 380,000 clones, around 91% seen once. Sequencing was performed on peripheral blood. These receptors were taken from a woman aged 40 to 49 with COVID-19, enrolled during active disease.

The CDR3 DNA reads as TGTGCCAGCAGTTTAACCGCGGCTAGCGGTGGCTACGAGCAGTACTTC. This encodes CASSLTAASGGYEQYF. V usage is TRBV28 and J usage is TRBJ2-7; 7 bases match TRBD2. The CDR3 covers 16 residues. V dropped 2 bases and J dropped 3; count of bases not matched to a gene: 10. Germline-derived CDR1 and CDR2 are MDHEN and SYDVKM.

This chain links TRBV7-3 with TRBJ2-5; 8 nucleotides line up with TRBD2. The junction had 8 bases not matched to a gene; V was cut back by 5 bases and J by 3 bases. Germline V CDR1 and CDR2: SGHTA, FQGTGA. CDR3 length: 15 residues. In DNA form, the CDR3 reads TGTGCCAGCAGCCGAGTAGTGGGACTAGAAGAGACCCAGTACTTC. This translates into CASSRVVGLEETQYF.

This chain connects TRBV11-2 to TRBJ2-3; maybe TRBD2 (5 bases). Germline-derived CDR1 and CDR2 are SGHAT and FQNNGV. The CDR3 contains 14 residues. V lost 0 bases to trimming and J lost 8 bases, with 12 bases between them. The CDR3 spells CASSLEAGAVTQYF. The DNA for the CDR3 is TGTGCCAGCAGCTTAGAGGCAGGAGCGGTTACGCAGTATTTT.

This clone has only a few counts. The V call is TRBV11-3, the J call TRBJ1-1; the match to TRBD1 covers 7 bases. Germline V gene data show CDR1 as SGHNT and CDR2 as YENEEA. With V trimmed by 6 bases and J by 4 bases, 8 bases remained unmatched. The CDR3 covers 14 residues. CDR3: CASSHSNRGTEAFF. The CDR3 region has the DNA TGTGCCAGCAGTCATTCAAACAGGGGCACTGAAGCTTTCTTT.

The CDR3 region has the DNA TGTGCCAGCAGCCTAAATTCAGCGAGCTCCTATAATTCACCCCTCCACTTT. Its protein product is CASSLNSASSYNSPLHF. The gene calls are TRBV7-9 and TRBJ1-6; D gene ambiguous. Per the germline V gene, CDR1 is SEHNR and CDR2 is FQNEAQ (reference sequence). The CDR3 is 17 residues long. V lost 5 bases and J 0 bases, leaving 14 bases between the germline ends.

The chain uses TRBV2 and TRBJ2-1; perhaps TRBD2 as D (5 bases). V lost 6 bases to trimming and J lost 7 bases, with 25 bases between them. The V gene's germline CDR1 is SNHLY and CDR2 FYNNEI. The CDR3 runs 17 residues. The CDR3 DNA sequence: TGTGCCAGCAGCCTCAGAGGGCAGCCATCCTCATTTAATGAGCAGTTCTTC. Protein product: CASSLRGQPSSFNEQFF. Based on the CDR3 plus reference TRBV2 and TRBJ2-1, the full variable domain is EPEVTQTPSHQVTQMGQEVILRCVPISNHLYFYWYRQILGQKVEFLVSFYNNEISEKSEIFDDQFSVERPDGSNFTLKIRSTKLEDSAMYFCASSLRGQPSSFNEQFFGPGTRLTVL.

The chain recombines TRBV5-4 with TRBJ2-1; TRBD2 agrees at 11 bases. CDR3 length: 14 residues. Trimming took 3 bases from V and 7 from J; bases not matched to a gene: 3. Germline V gene sequence: CDR1 SGHNT, CDR2 YYREEE (reference sequence). The CDR3, as DNA: TGTGCCAGCAGCTATCGGACTAGCGGGAATGAGCAGTTCTTC. The encoded protein is CASSYRTSGNEQFF.

V usage is TRBV7-3 and J usage is TRBJ2-1; 9 bases are a match to TRBD2. The CDR3 runs 16 residues. With 5 bases clipped from V and 5 bases from J, the junction kept 10 bases outside the gene matches. CDR1 SGHTA and CDR2 FQGTGA come from the germline V gene. CDR3 loop: CASSLRLAGKNNEQFF. The DNA of the CDR3 is TGTGCCAGCAGCCTTCGGCTAGCGGGGAAGAACAATGAGCAGTTCTTC.

The V gene is TRBV19, the J gene TRBJ2-1; 7 nucleotides agree with TRBD2. The CDR3 has 14 residues. The germline CDR1 and CDR2 sequences are LNHDA and SQIVND (reference sequence). The V segment lost 11 bases and the J segment 5 bases; nucleotides outside the gene matches: 12. CDR3 in DNA: TGTGCCTGCTCTAGGCTAGCGGCTGACAATGAGCAGTTCTTC. The encoded protein is CACSRLAADNEQFF.

This clone was observed a single time. The CDR3 DNA reads TGTGCCAGTAGGACGACAGGGGGCAGGGGGCCCCAGCATTTT. Translation: CASRTTGGRGPQHF. The V call is TRBV19, the J call TRBJ1-5, with 10 nucleotides matching TRBD1. CDR3 length: 14 amino acids. CDR1 is LNHDA and CDR2 is SQIVND in the germline V gene (reference sequence). The V segment lost 6 bases and the J segment 9 bases; nucleotides outside the gene matches: 8.